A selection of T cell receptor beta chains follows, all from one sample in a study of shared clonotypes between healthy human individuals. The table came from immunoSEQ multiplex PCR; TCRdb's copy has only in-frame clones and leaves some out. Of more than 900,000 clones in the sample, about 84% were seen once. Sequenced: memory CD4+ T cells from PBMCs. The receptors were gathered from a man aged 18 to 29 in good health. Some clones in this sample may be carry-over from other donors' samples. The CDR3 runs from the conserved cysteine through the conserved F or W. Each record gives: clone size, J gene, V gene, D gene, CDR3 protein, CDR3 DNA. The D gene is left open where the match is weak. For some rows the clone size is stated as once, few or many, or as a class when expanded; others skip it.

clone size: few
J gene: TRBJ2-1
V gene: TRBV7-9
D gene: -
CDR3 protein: CASSLDGSYNEQFF
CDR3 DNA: TGTGCCAGCAGCTTAGACGGGAGTTACAATGAGCAGTTCTTC

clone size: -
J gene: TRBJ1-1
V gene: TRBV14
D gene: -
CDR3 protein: CASSRLGGTEAFF
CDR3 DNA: TGTGCCAGCAGCCGCCTCGGAGGGACTGAAGCTTTCTTT

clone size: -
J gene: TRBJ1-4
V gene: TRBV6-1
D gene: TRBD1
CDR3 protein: CASSDRGPNEKLFF
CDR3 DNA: TGTGCCAGCAGTGACAGGGGGCCAAATGAAAAACTGTTTTTT

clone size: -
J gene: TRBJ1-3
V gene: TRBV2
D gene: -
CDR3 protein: CASSERWADSGNTIYF
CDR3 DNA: TGTGCCAGCAGTGAAAGGTGGGCAGACTCTGGAAACACCATATATTTT

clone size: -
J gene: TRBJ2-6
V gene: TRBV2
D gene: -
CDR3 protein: CASSTRPFETGANVLTF
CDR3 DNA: TGTGCCAGCAGTACCCGTCCTTTTGAGACTGGGGCCAACGTCCTGACTTTC

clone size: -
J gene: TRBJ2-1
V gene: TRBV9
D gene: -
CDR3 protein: CASSVDPSENNEQFF
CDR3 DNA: TGTGCCAGCAGCGTAGATCCTAGCGAAAACAATGAGCAGTTCTTC

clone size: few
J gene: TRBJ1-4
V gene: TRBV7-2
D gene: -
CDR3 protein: CASSLQRNNEKLFF
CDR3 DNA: TGTGCCAGCAGCTTACAACGGAACAATGAAAAACTGTTTTTT

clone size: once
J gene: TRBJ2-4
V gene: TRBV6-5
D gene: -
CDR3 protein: CASSYSASTTQNIQYF
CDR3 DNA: TGTGCCAGCAGTTACTCGGCATCTACGACACAAAACATTCAGTACTTC

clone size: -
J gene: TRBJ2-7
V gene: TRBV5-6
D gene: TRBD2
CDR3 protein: CASSSRPSGSYEQYF
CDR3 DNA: TGTGCCAGCAGCTCAAGGCCTAGCGGGAGTTACGAGCAGTACTTC

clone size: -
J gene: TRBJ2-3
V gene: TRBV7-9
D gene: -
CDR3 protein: CASSPLALWGTDTQYF
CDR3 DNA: TGTGCCAGCAGCCCTTTAGCGCTTTGGGGCACAGATACGCAGTATTTT

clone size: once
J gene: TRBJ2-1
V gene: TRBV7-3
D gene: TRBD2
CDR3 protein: CASSLSPAGVRVEQFF
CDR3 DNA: TGTGCCAGCAGCTTAAGTCCAGCGGGAGTCCGGGTTGAGCAGTTCTTC

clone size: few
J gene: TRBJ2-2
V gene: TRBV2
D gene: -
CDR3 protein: CASSENLAGKLFF
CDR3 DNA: TGTGCCAGCAGTGAAAATTTGGCGGGGAAGCTGTTTTTT

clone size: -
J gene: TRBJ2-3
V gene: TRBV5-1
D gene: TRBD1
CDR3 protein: CASSLGWDSTTDTQYF
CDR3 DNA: TGCGCCAGCAGCTTGGGCTGGGACAGCACCACAGATACGCAGTATTTT

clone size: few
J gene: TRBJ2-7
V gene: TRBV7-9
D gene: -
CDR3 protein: CASSVGDGSYEQYF
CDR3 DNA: TGTGCCAGCAGCGTGGGGGACGGCTCCTACGAGCAGTACTTC

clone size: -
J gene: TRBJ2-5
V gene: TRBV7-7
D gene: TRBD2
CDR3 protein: CASSRRREGQETQYF
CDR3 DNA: TGTGCCAGCAGCCGTAGGCGGGAGGGCCAAGAGACCCAGTACTTC

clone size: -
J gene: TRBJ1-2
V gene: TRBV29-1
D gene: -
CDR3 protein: CSAASGYYGYTF
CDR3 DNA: TGCAGCGCCGCGTCGGGGTACTATGGCTACACCTTC

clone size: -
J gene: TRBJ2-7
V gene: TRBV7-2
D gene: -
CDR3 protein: CASSPRGGYEQYF
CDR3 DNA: TGTGCCAGCAGCCCCAGGGGCGGGTACGAGCAGTACTTC

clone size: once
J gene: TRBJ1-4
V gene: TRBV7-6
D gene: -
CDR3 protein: CASSLTGGYEKLFF
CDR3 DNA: TGTGCCAGCAGCTTAACGGGGGGCTACGAAAAACTGTTTTTT

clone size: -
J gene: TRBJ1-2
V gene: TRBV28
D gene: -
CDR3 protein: CASRPGFYGYTF
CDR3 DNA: TGTGCCAGCAGACCAGGGTTCTATGGCTACACCTTC

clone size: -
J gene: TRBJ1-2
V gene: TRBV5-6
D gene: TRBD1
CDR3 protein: CASSPLDRGSGYTF
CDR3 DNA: TGTGCCAGCAGCCCACTGGACAGGGGAAGTGGCTACACCTTC

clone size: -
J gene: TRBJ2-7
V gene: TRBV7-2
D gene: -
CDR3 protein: CASSPDGGLGQYF
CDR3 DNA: TGTGCCAGCAGCCCGGACGGGGGTCTGGGGCAGTACTTC

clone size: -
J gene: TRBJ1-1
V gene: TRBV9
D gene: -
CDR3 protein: CASSVDGRENTEAFF
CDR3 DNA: TGTGCCAGCAGCGTAGACGGCAGAGAGAACACTGAAGCTTTCTTT

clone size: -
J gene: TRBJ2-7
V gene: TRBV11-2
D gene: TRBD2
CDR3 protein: CASSSRQRSGRPHEQYF
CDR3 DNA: TGTGCCAGCAGCTCCCGCCAGAGGAGCGGGAGGCCCCATGAGCAGTACTTC

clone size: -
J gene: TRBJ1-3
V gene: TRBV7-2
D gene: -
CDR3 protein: CASSLQNGRSIYF
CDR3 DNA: TGTGCCAGCAGCTTACAGAACGGGCGCTCCATATATTTT

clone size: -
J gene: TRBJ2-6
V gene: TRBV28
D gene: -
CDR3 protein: CASNSGAGANVLTF
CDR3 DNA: TGTGCCAGCAACTCAGGGGCTGGGGCCAACGTCCTGACTTTC

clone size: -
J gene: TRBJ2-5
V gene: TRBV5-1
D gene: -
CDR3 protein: CASSLEGGGRSTQYF
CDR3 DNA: TGCGCCAGCAGCTTGGAGGGGGGAGGCCGGTCGACCCAGTACTTC

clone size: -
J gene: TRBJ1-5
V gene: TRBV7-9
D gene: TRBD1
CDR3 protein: CASSFSTGGNQPQHF
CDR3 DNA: TGTGCCAGCAGCTTTAGTACAGGGGGCAATCAGCCCCAGCATTTT

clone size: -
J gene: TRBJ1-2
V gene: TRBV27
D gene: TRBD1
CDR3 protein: CASSSADRGNGYTF
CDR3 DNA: TGTGCCAGCAGTTCCGCGGACAGGGGGAATGGCTACACCTTC

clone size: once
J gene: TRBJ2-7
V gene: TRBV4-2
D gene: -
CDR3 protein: CASSQDSGWKPSYEQYF
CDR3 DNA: TGTGCCAGCAGCCAAGATAGTGGCTGGAAACCCTCCTACGAGCAGTACTTC

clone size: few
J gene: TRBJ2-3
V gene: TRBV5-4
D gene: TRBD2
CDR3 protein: CASGAGGLDTQYF
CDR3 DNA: TGTGCCAGCGGAGCGGGAGGGTTGGATACGCAGTATTTT

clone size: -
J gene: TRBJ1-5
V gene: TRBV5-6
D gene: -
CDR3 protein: CASSLFDRLDQPQHF
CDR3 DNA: TGTGCCAGCAGCTTGTTTGACAGGTTGGACCAGCCCCAGCATTTT

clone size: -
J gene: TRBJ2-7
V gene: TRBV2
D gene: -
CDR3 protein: CASSENPTGVVFEQYF
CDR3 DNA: TGTGCCAGCAGTGAAAACCCAACAGGTGTGGTATTCGAGCAGTACTTC

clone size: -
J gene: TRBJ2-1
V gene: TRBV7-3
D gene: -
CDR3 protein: CASSPDRIGHNEQFF
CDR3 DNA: TGTGCCAGTAGCCCTGACAGGATCGGGCACAATGAGCAGTTCTTC

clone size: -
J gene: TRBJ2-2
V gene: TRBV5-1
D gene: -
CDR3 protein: CASSLGRIGTGELFF
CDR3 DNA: TGCGCCAGCAGCTTGGGGCGGATCGGCACCGGGGAGCTGTTTTTT

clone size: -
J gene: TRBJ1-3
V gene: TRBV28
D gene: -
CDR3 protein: CASTTSGNTIYF
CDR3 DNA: TGTGCCAGCACCACCTCTGGAAACACCATATATTTT

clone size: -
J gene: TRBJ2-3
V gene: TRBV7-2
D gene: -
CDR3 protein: CASSLLGRTTSTDTQYF
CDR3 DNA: TGTGCCAGCAGCTTACTTGGGCGGACCACTAGCACAGATACGCAGTATTTT

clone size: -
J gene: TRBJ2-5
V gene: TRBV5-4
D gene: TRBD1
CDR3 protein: CASSPGQGQETQYF
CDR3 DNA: TGTGCCAGCAGCCCGGGACAGGGACAAGAGACCCAGTACTTC

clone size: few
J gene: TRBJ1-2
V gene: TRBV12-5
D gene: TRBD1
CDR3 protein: CASGLDTGTALF
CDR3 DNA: TGTGCTAGTGGTTTGGATACCGGGACAGCCCTCTTC

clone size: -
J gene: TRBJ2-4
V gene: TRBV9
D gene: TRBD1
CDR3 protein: CASRGQGFIIQYF
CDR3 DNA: TGTGCCAGCAGGGGACAGGGGTTTATCATTCAGTACTTC

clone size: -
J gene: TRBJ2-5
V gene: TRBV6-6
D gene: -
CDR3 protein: CASSSGETQYF
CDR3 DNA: TGTGCCAGCAGTTCAGGAGAGACCCAGTACTTC

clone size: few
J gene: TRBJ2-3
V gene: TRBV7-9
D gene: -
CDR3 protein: CASSWPFEGPTTDTQYF
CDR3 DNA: TGTGCCAGCAGCTGGCCTTTTGAAGGCCCGACCACAGATACGCAGTATTTT

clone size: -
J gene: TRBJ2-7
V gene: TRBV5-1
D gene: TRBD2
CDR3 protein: CASSLRTSGATFYEQYF
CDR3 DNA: TGCGCCAGCAGCTTACGGACTAGCGGGGCAACTTTCTACGAGCAGTACTTC

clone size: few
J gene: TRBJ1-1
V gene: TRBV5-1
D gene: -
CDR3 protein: CASSATLQGTEAFF
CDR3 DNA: TGCGCCAGCAGCGCTACTCTACAGGGAACTGAAGCTTTCTTT

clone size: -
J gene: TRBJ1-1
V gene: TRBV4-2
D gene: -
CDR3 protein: CASSQDRGEEAEAFF
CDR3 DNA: TGTGCCAGCAGCCAAGACAGGGGCGAGGAGGCTGAAGCTTTCTTT

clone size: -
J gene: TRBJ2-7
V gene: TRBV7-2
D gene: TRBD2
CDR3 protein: CASSLAASKLAGPRSLSYEQYF
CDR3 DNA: TGTGCCAGCAGCTTAGCGGCCTCAAAACTAGCGGGACCTAGGTCTCTCTCCTACGAGCAGTACTTC

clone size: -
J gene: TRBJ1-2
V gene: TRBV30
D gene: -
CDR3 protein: CAWSPLNLNYGYTF
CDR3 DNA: TGTGCCTGGAGTCCTCTTAACCTAAACTATGGCTACACCTTC

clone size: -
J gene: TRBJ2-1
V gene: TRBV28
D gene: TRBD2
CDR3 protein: CASSLGGTSGSYEQFF
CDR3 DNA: TGTGCCAGCAGTTTAGGTGGGACTAGCGGGAGCTATGAGCAGTTCTTC

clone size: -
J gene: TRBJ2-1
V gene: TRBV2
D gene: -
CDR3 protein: CASSDPASENEQFF
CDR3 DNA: TGTGCCAGCAGTGATCCGGCCAGTGAGAATGAGCAGTTCTTC